This T cell receptor (beta chain) derives from a study of T cell repertoires in cytomegalovirus infection. The CDR3 extends over 13 amino acids. V was pared by 2 bases and J by 5 bases, with 10 bases between. The germline V gene encodes CDR1 SGHDT and CDR2 YYEEEE. Regarding this clonotype: Its antigen is unidentified.

TCRdb processed the reads anew with MiXCR; each CDR3 protein has one entry. The top ten clones hold around 12% of a sample with approximately 770,000 distinct CDR3 sequences, 25% to 35% of them seen once. Study-level points and caveats: Public TCR beta family frequency separated CMV-and-HLA carriers, including in an independent cohort.

This rearrangement joins TRBV5-6 to TRBJ2-5; maybe TRBD2 (5 bases). This receptor was identified in a human donor in good health (CMV status not recorded). Some clones in this sample may be carry-over from other donors' samples. This specimen consisted of cultured CD8+ T cells from PBMCs, obtained from culture after CMV antigen stimulation. DNA of the CDR3: TGTGCCAGCAGCTTCCGGAGGAGGGAGACCCAGTACTTC. As protein: CASSFRRRETQYF.